This is a list of T cell receptor beta chains from one sample in a study of blood T cell repertoires in COVID-19. Profiling relied on immunoSEQ multiplex PCR, and the TCRdb table lists in-frame clones only, not all of them. Of 100,000 to 150,000 clones in the sample, about 88% are singletons; the top ten hold 17%. Sequencing was done on a sample of peripheral blood. The receptors derive from a woman older than 75 with acute or convalescent COVID-19. CDR3s include the opening cysteine and the closing phenylalanine or tryptophan. Fields, in order: J gene, D gene, V gene, CDR3 protein. The D gene is left open where the match is weak.

J gene: TRBJ2-2
D gene: -
V gene: TRBV21-1
CDR3 protein: CASSKDCDGGDTGELFF

J gene: TRBJ2-7
D gene: TRBD1
V gene: TRBV29-1
CDR3 protein: CSAGTGGDGQYF

J gene: TRBJ1-1
D gene: -
V gene: TRBV11-2
CDR3 protein: CASSLSRVGDEAFF

J gene: TRBJ1-4
D gene: -
V gene: TRBV6-5
CDR3 protein: CASSRPPRGGEKLFF

J gene: TRBJ2-7
D gene: -
V gene: TRBV7-2
CDR3 protein: CASSLGELEQYF

J gene: TRBJ2-2
D gene: -
V gene: TRBV7-9
CDR3 protein: CASSLTAGELFF

J gene: TRBJ1-2
D gene: -
V gene: TRBV30
CDR3 protein: CAWRYGEDYGYTF

J gene: TRBJ1-2
D gene: TRBD1
V gene: TRBV9
CDR3 protein: CASSVGGQGAGGYTF

J gene: TRBJ2-6
D gene: TRBD1
V gene: TRBV27
CDR3 protein: CASSYLRTGGFSGANVLTF

J gene: TRBJ1-1
D gene: -
V gene: TRBV11-2
CDR3 protein: CASSLDRGSVNTEAFF

J gene: TRBJ2-6
D gene: -
V gene: TRBV5-6
CDR3 protein: CASSLSGVSGANVLTF

J gene: TRBJ2-5
D gene: TRBD2
V gene: TRBV7-2
CDR3 protein: CASSWAGGGETQYF

J gene: TRBJ2-7
D gene: -
V gene: TRBV27
CDR3 protein: CASLTHGRGSYEQYF

J gene: TRBJ1-4
D gene: -
V gene: TRBV7-9
CDR3 protein: CASSLGLQGTNEKLFF

J gene: TRBJ1-5
D gene: -
V gene: TRBV7-8
CDR3 protein: CASSPNNQPQHF

J gene: TRBJ2-3
D gene: -
V gene: TRBV27
CDR3 protein: CASSLTAKRTDTQYF

J gene: TRBJ1-3
D gene: -
V gene: TRBV20-1
CDR3 protein: CSASGGRGRGAGNTIYF